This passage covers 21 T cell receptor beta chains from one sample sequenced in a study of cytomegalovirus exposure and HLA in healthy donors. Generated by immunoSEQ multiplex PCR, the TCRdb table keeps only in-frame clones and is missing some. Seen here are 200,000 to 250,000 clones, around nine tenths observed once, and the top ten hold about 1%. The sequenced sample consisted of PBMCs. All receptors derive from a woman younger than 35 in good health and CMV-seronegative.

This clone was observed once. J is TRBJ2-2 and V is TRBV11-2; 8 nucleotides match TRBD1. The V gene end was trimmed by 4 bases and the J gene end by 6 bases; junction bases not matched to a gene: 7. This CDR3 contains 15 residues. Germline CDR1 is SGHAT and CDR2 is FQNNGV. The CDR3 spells CASSSRQGPAGELFF. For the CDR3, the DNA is TGTGCCAGCAGCTCCCGACAGGGGCCAGCCGGGGAGCTGTTTTTT. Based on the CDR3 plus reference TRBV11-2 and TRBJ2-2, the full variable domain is EAGVAQSPRYKIIEKRQSVAFWCNPISGHATLYWYQQILGQGPKLLIQFQNNGVVDDSQLPKDRFSAERLKGVDSTLKIQPAKLEDSAVYLCASSSRQGPAGELFFGEGSRLTVL.

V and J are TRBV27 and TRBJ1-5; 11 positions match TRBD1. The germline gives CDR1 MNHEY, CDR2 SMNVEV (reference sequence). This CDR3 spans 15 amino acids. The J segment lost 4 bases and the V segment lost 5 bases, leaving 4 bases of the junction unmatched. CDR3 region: CASSLGQGANQPQHF. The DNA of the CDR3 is TGTGCCAGCAGTCTAGGACAGGGGGCGAATCAGCCCCAGCATTTT.

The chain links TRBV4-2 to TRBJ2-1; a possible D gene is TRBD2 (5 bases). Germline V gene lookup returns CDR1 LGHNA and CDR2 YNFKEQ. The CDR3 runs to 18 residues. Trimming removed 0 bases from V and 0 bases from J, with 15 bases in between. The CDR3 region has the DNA TGTGCCAGCAGCCAAGAGTGGGCGGAAGGGAGCTCCTACAATGAGCAGTTCTTC. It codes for CASSQEWAEGSSYNEQFF.

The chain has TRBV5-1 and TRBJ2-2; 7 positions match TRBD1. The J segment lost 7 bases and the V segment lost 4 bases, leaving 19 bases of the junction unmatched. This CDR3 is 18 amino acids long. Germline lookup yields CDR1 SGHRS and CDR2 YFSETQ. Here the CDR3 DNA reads TGCGCCAGCAGCACAACCCCCAACCCCCAGGGGGATCACGGGGAGCTGTTTTTT. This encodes CASSTTPNPQGDHGELFF. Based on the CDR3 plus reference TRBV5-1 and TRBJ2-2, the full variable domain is KAGVTQTPRYLIKTRGQQVTLSCSPISGHRSVSWYQQTPGQGLQFLFEYFSETQRNKGNFPGRFSGRQFSNSRSEMNVSTLELGDSALYLCASSTTPNPQGDHGELFFGEGSRLTVL.

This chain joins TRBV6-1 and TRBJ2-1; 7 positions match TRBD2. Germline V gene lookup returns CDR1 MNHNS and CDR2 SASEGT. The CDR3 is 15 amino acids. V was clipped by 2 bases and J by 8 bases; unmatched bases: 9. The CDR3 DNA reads TGTGCCAGCAGTGAAAGGGGACTATCTTTGGATGAGCAGTTCTTC. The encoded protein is CASSERGLSLDEQFF.

The DNA of the CDR3 is TGTGCCAGTAGTATAGGCGGGGGACTAGCGGTGATAGCAACGCGGGAGCAGTACTTC. It specifies CASSIGGGLAVIATREQYF. The rearrangement links TRBV19 to TRBJ2-7; TRBD2 matches at 11 bases. Germline assignment: CDR1 LNHDA and CDR2 SQIVND (reference sequence). CDR3 length: 19 residues. With 1 base clipped from V and 7 bases from J, the junction kept 18 bases outside the gene matches.

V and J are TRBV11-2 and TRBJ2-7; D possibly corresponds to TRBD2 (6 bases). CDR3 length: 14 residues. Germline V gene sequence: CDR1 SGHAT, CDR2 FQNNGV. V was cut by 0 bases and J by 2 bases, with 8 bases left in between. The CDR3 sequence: CASSLEGGPYEQYF. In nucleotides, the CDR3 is TGTGCCAGCAGCTTAGAGGGAGGACCCTACGAGCAGTACTTC.

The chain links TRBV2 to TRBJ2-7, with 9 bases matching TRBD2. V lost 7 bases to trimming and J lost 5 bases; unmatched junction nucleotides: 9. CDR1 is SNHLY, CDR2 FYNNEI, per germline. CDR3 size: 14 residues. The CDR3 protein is CASIRGRADHEQYF. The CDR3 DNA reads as TGTGCCAGCATCCGCGGGAGGGCCGACCACGAGCAGTACTTC.

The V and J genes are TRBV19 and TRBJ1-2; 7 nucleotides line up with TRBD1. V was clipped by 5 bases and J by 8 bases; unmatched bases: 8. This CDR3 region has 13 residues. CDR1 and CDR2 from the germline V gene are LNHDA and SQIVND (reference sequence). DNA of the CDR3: TGTGCCAGTAGTTCCAACAGGGGTGAGGGCTACACCTTC. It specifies CASSSNRGEGYTF. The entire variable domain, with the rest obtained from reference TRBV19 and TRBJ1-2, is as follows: DGGITQSPKYLFRKEGQNVTLSCEQNLNHDAMYWYRQDPGQGLRLIYYSQIVNDFQKGDIAEGYSVSREKKESFPLTVTSAQKNPTAFYLCASSSNRGEGYTFGSGTRLTVV.

The CDR3 DNA follows: TGCGCCAGCAGCTATTTGGCCCGAGCGGGCACAGATACGCAGTATTTT. It specifies CASSYLARAGTDTQYF. The J gene is TRBJ2-3, the V gene TRBV5-1, with D perhaps matching TRBD2 (5 bases). Per germline, CDR1 SGHRS and CDR2 YFSETQ. The CDR3 consists of 16 residues. V was clipped by 3 bases and J by 1 base, with 15 bases between them.

CDR3 amino acids: CASSSNMNTEAFF. Written as DNA, the CDR3 is TGTGCCAGCAGCTCGAACATGAACACTGAAGCTTTCTTT. The chain uses TRBV13 and TRBJ1-1; D unresolved. CDR1 is PRHDT and CDR2 is FYEKMQ in the germline V gene (reference sequence). The CDR3 is 13 amino acids. The germline V and J ends were trimmed by 4 bases and 0 bases, with 6 bases remaining between them.

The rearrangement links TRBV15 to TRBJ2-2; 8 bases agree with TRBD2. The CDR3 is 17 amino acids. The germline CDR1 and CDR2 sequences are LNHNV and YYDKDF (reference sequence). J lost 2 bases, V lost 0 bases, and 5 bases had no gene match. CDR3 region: CATSREPAGDNTGELFF. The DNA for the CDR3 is TGTGCCACCAGCAGAGAACCAGCGGGAGATAACACCGGGGAGCTGTTTTTT.

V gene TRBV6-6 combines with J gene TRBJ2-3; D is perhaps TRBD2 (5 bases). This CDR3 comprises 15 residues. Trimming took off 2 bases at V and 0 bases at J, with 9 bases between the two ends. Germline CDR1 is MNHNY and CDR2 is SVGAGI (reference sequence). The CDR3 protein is CASSYDRGSTDTQYF. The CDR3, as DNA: TGTGCCAGCAGTTACGATCGGGGTAGCACAGATACGCAGTATTTT.

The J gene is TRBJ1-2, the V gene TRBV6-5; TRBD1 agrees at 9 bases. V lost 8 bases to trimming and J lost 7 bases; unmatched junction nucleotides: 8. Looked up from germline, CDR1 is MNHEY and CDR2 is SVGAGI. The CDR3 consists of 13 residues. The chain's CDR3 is CASLGQGFSGYTF. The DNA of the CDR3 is TGTGCCAGCCTGGGACAGGGCTTTTCTGGCTACACCTTC.

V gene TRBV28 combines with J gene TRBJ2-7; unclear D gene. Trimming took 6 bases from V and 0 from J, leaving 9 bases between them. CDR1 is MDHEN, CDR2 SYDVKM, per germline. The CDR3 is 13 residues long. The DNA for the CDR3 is TGTGCCAGCAGGCGCCAGGACTCCTACGAGCAGTACTTC. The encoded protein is CASRRQDSYEQYF.

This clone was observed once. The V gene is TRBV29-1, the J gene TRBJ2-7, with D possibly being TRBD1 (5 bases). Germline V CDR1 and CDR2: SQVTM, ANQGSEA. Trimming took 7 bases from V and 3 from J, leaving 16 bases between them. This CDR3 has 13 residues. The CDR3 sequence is CSASAGYRYEQYF. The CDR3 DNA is TGCAGCGCGAGCGCAGGGTACCGCTACGAGCAGTACTTC.

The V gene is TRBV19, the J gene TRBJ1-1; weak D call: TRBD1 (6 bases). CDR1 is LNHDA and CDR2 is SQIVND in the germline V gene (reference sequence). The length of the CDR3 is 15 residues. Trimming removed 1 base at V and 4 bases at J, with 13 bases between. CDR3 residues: CASSIAPGQPTEAFF. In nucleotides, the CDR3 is TGTGCCAGTAGTATAGCCCCAGGACAGCCCACTGAAGCTTTCTTT. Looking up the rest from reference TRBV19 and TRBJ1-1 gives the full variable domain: DGGITQSPKYLFRKEGQNVTLSCEQNLNHDAMYWYRQDPGQGLRLIYYSQIVNDFQKGDIAEGYSVSREKKESFPLTVTSAQKNPTAFYLCASSIAPGQPTEAFFGQGTRLTVV.

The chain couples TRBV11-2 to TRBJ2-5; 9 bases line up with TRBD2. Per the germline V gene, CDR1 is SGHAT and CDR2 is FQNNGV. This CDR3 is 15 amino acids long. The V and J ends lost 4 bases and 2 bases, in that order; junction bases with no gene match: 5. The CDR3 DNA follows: TGTGCCAGCAGCTCTCTAGCGGGGTTTCAAGAGACCCAGTACTTC. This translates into CASSSLAGFQETQYF.

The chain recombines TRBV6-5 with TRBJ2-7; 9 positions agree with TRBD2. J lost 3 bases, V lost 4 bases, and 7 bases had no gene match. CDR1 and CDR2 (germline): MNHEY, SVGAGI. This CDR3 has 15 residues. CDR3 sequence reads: CASSSPTSGVYEQYF. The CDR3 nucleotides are TGTGCCAGCAGTTCCCCGACTAGCGGAGTCTACGAGCAGTACTTC.

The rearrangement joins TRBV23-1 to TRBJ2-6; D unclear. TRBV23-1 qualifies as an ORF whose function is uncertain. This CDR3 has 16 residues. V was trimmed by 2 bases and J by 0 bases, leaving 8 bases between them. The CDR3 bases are TGCGCCAGCAGTCAAAGGAGCTGCTCTGGGGCCAACGTCCTGACTTTC. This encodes CASSQRSCSGANVLTF.

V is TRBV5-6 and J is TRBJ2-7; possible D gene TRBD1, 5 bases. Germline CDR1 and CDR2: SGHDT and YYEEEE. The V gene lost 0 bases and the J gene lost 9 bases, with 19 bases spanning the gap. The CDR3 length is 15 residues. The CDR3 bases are TGTGCCAGCAGCTTGGCCCTCATCCAGGGTCGGTGGCAGTACTTC. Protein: CASSLALIQGRWQYF.